A single sample is the source of the 30 T cell receptor beta chains below, sequenced in a study of preoperative IRX-2 immunotherapy in early breast cancer. The treatment here: preoperative locoregional IRX-2 cytokine immunotherapy. The repertoire was sequenced with immunoSEQ multiplex PCR; TCRdb's copy has only in-frame clones and lacks some. The table has tens of thousands of clones, 75% to 85% seen once. The source was lymph node tissue, collected after IRX-2 immunotherapy. These receptors were taken from a human donor with breast cancer.

The V gene is TRBV19, the J gene TRBJ2-2, with TRBD2 matching over 7 bases. The CDR3 is 16 residues long. Germline trimming cut 5 bases from V and 5 bases from J; bases unmatched to any gene: 11. The V gene's germline CDR1 is LNHDA and CDR2 SQIVND (reference sequence). CDR3 in DNA: TGTGCCAGTAGTCGACCCCGGCGGGGGAAAACCGGGGAGCTGTTTTTT. Translated: CASSRPRRGKTGELFF.

The rearrangement uses TRBV14 and TRBJ1-1; 10 bases align to TRBD1. This CDR3 spans 14 amino acids. Germline V CDR1 and CDR2: SGHDN, FVKESK. V lost 4 bases to trimming and J lost 11 bases; unmatched junction nucleotides: 10. The CDR3 DNA reads as TGTGCCAGCAGCCGCTTACCGGGACAGGGGAATGCTTTCTTT. Translated, it gives CASSRLPGQGNAFF.

The V gene is TRBV18, the J gene TRBJ1-2, with D tentatively TRBD1 (5 bases). Trimming took 1 base from V and 0 from J, leaving 9 bases between them. This CDR3 has 15 amino acids. The germline V gene has CDR1 KGHSH and CDR2 LQKENI. In nucleotides, the CDR3 is TGTGCCAGCTCACCACGGGACGGAGCTAACTATGGCTACACCTTC. It yields the protein CASSPRDGANYGYTF.

This sequence joins TRBV29-1 and TRBJ2-3; either TRBD1 or TRBD2 may fit D (5 bases each). The germline V and J ends were trimmed by 5 bases and 0 bases, with 21 bases remaining between them. Germline CDR1 and CDR2: SQVTM and ANQGSEA. There are 17 residues in the CDR3. CDR3 in amino acids: CSVYGAYVRVSTDTQYF. CDR3 nucleotide sequence: TGCAGCGTTTACGGGGCATATGTAAGAGTTAGCACAGATACGCAGTATTTT.

V usage is TRBV10-3 and J usage is TRBJ2-5; D ambiguous. Germline CDR1 is ENHRY and CDR2 is SYGVKD. The V and J ends lost 2 bases and 1 base respectively, with 11 bases between them. The CDR3 is made up of 15 amino acids. CDR3 DNA: TGTGCCATCAGTGAGGCCTCAGCGTTCCAAGAGACCCAGTACTTC. This encodes CAISEASAFQETQYF.

V gene TRBV5-1 combines with J gene TRBJ2-1; 7 bases fit TRBD1. The CDR3 runs to 14 residues. CDR1 is SGHRS, CDR2 YFSETQ, per germline. J lost 4 bases, V lost 5 bases, and 6 bases had no gene match. Written as DNA, the CDR3 is TGCGCCAGCAGAGGCTCAGGGGGTTACAATGAGCAGTTCTTC. This encodes CASRGSGGYNEQFF.

V is TRBV19 and J is TRBJ2-1; D is possibly TRBD1 (5 bases). The V end was cut by 6 bases, the J end by 12 bases, with 30 bases between. This CDR3 spans 17 amino acids. The V gene's germline CDR1 is LNHDA and CDR2 SQIVND (reference sequence). CDR3 coding DNA: TGTGCCAGTAGCGAGGCGCGGAGAGTATTGGGCCTAGACAGGCAGTTCTTC. Its translation: CASSEARRVLGLDRQFF.

The chain joins TRBV5-1 to TRBJ2-3, with TRBD2 matching over 13 bases. Germline CDR1 SGHRS, CDR2 YFSETQ. The ends lost 6 bases at V and 4 bases at J; junction bases unmatched: 8. The CDR3 runs to 16 residues. The CDR3 sequence is CASMRGLAGLADTQYF. Here the CDR3 DNA reads TGCGCCAGCATGAGGGGACTAGCGGGACTGGCAGATACGCAGTATTTT.

The CDR3 DNA sequence: TGTGCCAGCAGCCCGCTGGACAGGACCCCTACACACGAGCAGTACTTC. The encoded protein is CASSPLDRTPTHEQYF. The chain joins TRBV30 to TRBJ2-7; 7 bases fit TRBD1. Germline assignment: CDR1 GTSNPN and CDR2 SVGIG (reference sequence). Trimming cost V 8 bases and J 5 bases; bases outside gene matches: 21. The CDR3 has 16 residues. The whole variable domain, remainder taken from reference TRBV30 and TRBJ2-7, is SQTIHQWPATLVQPVGSPLSLECTVEGTSNPNLYWYRQAAGRGLQLLFYSVGIGQISSEVPQNLSASRPQDRQFILSSKKLLLSDSGFYLCASSPLDRTPTHEQYFGPGTRLTVT.

The rearrangement uses TRBV5-1 and TRBJ1-6; 12 nucleotides match TRBD1. V lost 4 bases to trimming and J lost 10 bases; unmatched junction nucleotides: 12. The CDR3 is 17 amino acids. From germline, CDR1 is SGHRS and CDR2 YFSETQ. The CDR3 loop is CASSKGTGGAEGSPLHF. Here the CDR3 DNA reads TGCGCCAGCAGCAAAGGGACAGGGGGCGCGGAGGGGTCACCCCTCCACTTT.

The V gene is TRBV6-8, the J gene TRBJ1-1; D not certain. The CDR3 contains 15 residues. The V end was cut by 1 base, the J end by 2 bases, with 11 bases between. Germline CDR1 MNHGY, CDR2 SAAAGT. The DNA for the CDR3 is TGTGCCAGCAGTTACTATGGGGTGCGAAACACTGAAGCTTTCTTT. Translating gives CASSYYGVRNTEAFF.

This sequence joins TRBV6-8 and TRBJ2-1; D might be TRBD2 (7 bases). The germline V and J ends were trimmed by 10 bases and 0 bases, with 28 bases remaining between them. Germline lookup yields CDR1 MNHGY and CDR2 SAAAGT. The CDR3 extends over 19 amino acids. As DNA, the CDR3 is TGTGCCATCAGCGCCACAGGGAGGGGGGGCCTAAGCTCCTACAATGAGCAGTTCTTC. Translating it yields CAISATGRGGLSSYNEQFF.

The V and J genes are TRBV5-1 and TRBJ2-7, with D possibly called TRBD1 or TRBD2 (5 bases each). Germline V gene sequence: CDR1 SGHRS, CDR2 YFSETQ. The CDR3 extends over 15 amino acids. V gave up 4 bases and J gave up 1 base, with 15 bases separating them. CDR3 in DNA: TGCGCCAGCAGCGTACGGGACGGTATGTCCTACGAGCAGTACTTC. Translating it yields CASSVRDGMSYEQYF.

The genes are TRBV11-3 and TRBJ1-1; D is ambiguous. CDR1 and CDR2 (germline): SGHNT, YENEEA. The CDR3 is made up of 16 amino acids. V lost 4 bases to trimming and J lost 2 bases, with 17 bases between them. CDR3 bases: TGTGCCAGCAGCTCTCTACGCCAGGTGGGAAACACTGAAGCTTTCTTT. Translated, it gives CASSSLRQVGNTEAFF.

V and J are TRBV19 and TRBJ2-7; 7 nucleotides line up with TRBD2. V shed 10 bases and J 2 bases; nucleotides not matched to a gene: 8. CDR1 and CDR2 from the germline V gene are LNHDA and SQIVND (reference sequence). The CDR3 covers 13 residues. Here the CDR3 DNA reads TGTGCCACCTCCAGACTAGCAACCTACGAGCAGTACTTC. Amino acids: CATSRLATYEQYF. The variable domain in full, completed from reference TRBV19 and TRBJ2-7, reads DGGITQSPKYLFRKEGQNVTLSCEQNLNHDAMYWYRQDPGQGLRLIYYSQIVNDFQKGDIAEGYSVSREKKESFPLTVTSAQKNPTAFYLCATSRLATYEQYFGPGTRLTVT.

The chain is built from TRBV7-6 and TRBJ2-2, with 8 bases that match TRBD2. Trimming removed 4 bases from V and 6 bases from J; junction bases left unmatched: 10. The germline CDR1 and CDR2 sequences are SGHVS and FNYEAQ. The CDR3 runs to 16 residues. The CDR3 is CASSSERGGVAGELFF. Written as DNA, the CDR3 is TGTGCCAGCAGCTCAGAACGGGGGGGAGTGGCCGGGGAGCTGTTTTTT.

This clone came up a few times. The V and J genes are TRBV11-3 and TRBJ2-3; TRBD1 is a possible D gene (6 bases). V lost 6 bases and J 1 base, leaving 11 bases between the germline ends. The V gene's germline CDR1 is SGHNT and CDR2 YENEEA. The CDR3 is made up of 14 amino acids. CDR3 in amino acids: CASRENRGTDTQYF. The CDR3 bases are TGTGCCAGCAGAGAGAACAGGGGCACAGATACGCAGTATTTT.

J is TRBJ1-2 and V is TRBV6-1, with D perhaps TRBD1 (5 bases). The germline V gene encodes CDR1 MNHNS and CDR2 SASEGT. The length of the CDR3 is 16 residues. V was shortened by 0 bases and J by 4 bases, with 15 bases between the two germline ends. This chain's CDR3 is CASSEADWAGSYGYTF. Here the CDR3 DNA reads TGTGCCAGCAGTGAAGCGGATTGGGCAGGGAGCTATGGCTACACCTTC.

The J gene is TRBJ1-4, the V gene TRBV6-8, with 10 bases aligning to TRBD1. CDR1 is MNHGY, CDR2 SAAAGT, per germline. Trimming took 6 bases from V and 8 from J; bases not matched to a gene: 6. The CDR3 loop spans 14 amino acids. CDR3 sequence: CASSYDRGREKLFF. In DNA, the CDR3 is TGTGCCAGCAGCTACGACAGGGGGCGCGAAAAACTGTTTTTT.

As concerns this clone: The germline gene is not matched at one end of the junction; a read error may be the cause. The chain has TRBV19 and TRBJ2-1; D possibly corresponds to TRBD2 (5 bases). There are 18 residues in the CDR3. The V gene's germline CDR1 is LNHDA and CDR2 SQIVND (reference sequence). This CDR3 is CVSSISRYRGRDYNEQFF. DNA for the CDR3: TGTGTCAGTAGTATCTCGAGATACAGAGGTCGGGACTACAATGAGCAGTTCTTC.

V usage is TRBV12-5 and J usage is TRBJ1-5; 8 bases agree with TRBD1. This CDR3 region has 13 residues. The germline V gene has CDR1 LGHNT and CDR2 FRNRAP. This CDR3 is CASNSGGGQPQHF. CDR3 DNA sequence: TGTGCCAGCAATTCAGGGGGCGGGCAGCCCCAGCATTTT.

V and J are TRBV5-1 and TRBJ1-2; no clear D gene. Per the germline V gene, CDR1 is SGHRS and CDR2 is YFSETQ. With 6 bases removed from V and 2 bases from J, the gap between germline ends came to 14 bases. The CDR3 is 14 amino acids. The DNA of the CDR3 is TGCGCCAGCAAGCCTTCGGGCTTCAACTATGGCTACACCTTC. It specifies CASKPSGFNYGYTF. Full variable domain (missing parts from reference TRBV5-1 and TRBJ1-2): KAGVTQTPRYLIKTRGQQVTLSCSPISGHRSVSWYQQTPGQGLQFLFEYFSETQRNKGNFPGRFSGRQFSNSRSEMNVSTLELGDSALYLCASKPSGFNYGYTFGSGTRLTVV.

The rearrangement uses TRBV6-8 and TRBJ2-3, with D unresolved. V was trimmed by 6 bases and J by 0 bases, leaving 4 bases between them. Germline V gives CDR1 MNHGY, CDR2 SAAAGT. There are 12 residues in the CDR3. DNA for the CDR3: TGTGCCAGCAGACCTAGCACAGATACGCAGTATTTT. Translated: CASRPSTDTQYF.

The chain recombines TRBV18 with TRBJ2-5; tentatively, D is TRBD2 (6 bases). The CDR3 contains 13 residues. Germline V gives CDR1 KGHSH, CDR2 LQKENI. Between the trimmed V and J ends, which lost 4 bases and 3 bases, there was a span of 9 bases. The CDR3, as DNA: TGTGCCAGCTCACATATAGCGGAAGAGACCCAGTACTTC. Translation gives CASSHIAEETQYF.

This chain connects TRBV5-1 to TRBJ1-1; D is possibly TRBD1 (5 bases). Trimming removed 4 bases from V and 5 bases from J, with 18 bases in between. CDR1 and CDR2 from the germline V gene are SGHRS and YFSETQ. CDR3 size: 15 residues. DNA of the CDR3: TGCGCCAGCAGCCCCGATCGCCCAGGGCAAACTGAAGCTTTCTTT. Its translation is CASSPDRPGQTEAFF.

The rearrangement uses TRBV5-1 and TRBJ1-1; 8 nucleotides line up with TRBD1. Germline V gene lookup returns CDR1 SGHRS and CDR2 YFSETQ. This CDR3 is built from 16 residues. The V and J ends lost 0 bases and 4 bases, in that order; junction bases with no gene match: 8. As DNA, the CDR3 is TGCGCCAGCAGCTTGGCAGACAGGGGATTGGGCACTGAAGCTTTCTTT. This sequence encodes CASSLADRGLGTEAFF.

The chain uses TRBV6-8 and TRBJ2-7; possible D gene TRBD1, 6 bases. The germline gives CDR1 MNHGY, CDR2 SAAAGT. V shed 7 bases and J shed 7 bases, with 20 bases lying between them. The CDR3 has 14 amino acids. The CDR3 spells CASTADRFRGEQYF. The CDR3 bases are TGTGCCAGCACCGCCGACAGGTTTCGTGGTGAGCAGTACTTC.

The CDR3 DNA is TGTGCCAGCAGCTTGGGACAGGAGACCTACGAGCAGTACTTC. It codes for CASSLGQETYEQYF. The V and J genes are TRBV11-3 and TRBJ2-7, with 8 bases that match TRBD1. V shed 3 bases and J 2 bases; nucleotides not matched to a gene: 3. This CDR3 comprises 14 residues. CDR1 and CDR2 (germline): SGHNT, YENEEA.

The gene calls are TRBV6-8 and TRBJ1-1; tentative D call: TRBD1 (6 bases). Trimming cost V 5 bases and J 1 base, with 14 bases left between them. The CDR3 consists of 15 residues. Germline CDR1 is MNHGY and CDR2 is SAAAGT. This CDR3 is CASSRDKVSNTEAFF. CDR3 coding DNA: TGTGCCAGCAGTCGGGACAAGGTCTCGAACACTGAAGCTTTCTTT.

This chain links TRBV28 with TRBJ1-2; 11 bases align to TRBD1. Germline V gives CDR1 MDHEN, CDR2 SYDVKM. The CDR3 runs 18 residues. The V segment lost 5 bases and the J segment 4 bases; nucleotides outside the gene matches: 15. Written as DNA, the CDR3 is TGTGCCAGCAGTATTGGCGGGACAGGGGGAATTCTGAGCTATGGCTACACCTTC. Translating gives CASSIGGTGGILSYGYTF.